What follows are 25 T cell receptor beta chains derived from one specimen sequenced in a study of T cells in localized non-small cell lung cancer. The table came from immunoSEQ multiplex PCR; TCRdb's copy has only in-frame clones and leaves some out. The sample holds tens of thousands of clones; 88% are singletons and the top ten take under 15%. Sequenced material: peripheral blood, taken before any cancer treatment. These receptors were taken from a female donor of 60 years or more with stage III squamous cell lung carcinoma.

The gene calls are TRBV28 and TRBJ2-6, with TRBD1 matching 9 bases. The CDR3 has 19 amino acids. Germline CDR1 MDHEN, CDR2 SYDVKM. The ends lost 5 bases at V and 1 base at J; junction bases unmatched: 12. CDR3 region: CASSAPPWDRESGANVLTF. CDR3 sequence (DNA): TGTGCCAGCAGTGCGCCGCCTTGGGACAGGGAATCTGGGGCCAACGTCCTGACTTTC.

V usage is TRBV11-2 and J usage is TRBJ1-5; possible D gene TRBD1, 5 bases. CDR1 SGHAT and CDR2 FQNNGV come from the germline V gene. Trimming left V 0 bases short and J 7 bases short, with 7 bases between. This CDR3 spans 13 amino acids. For the CDR3, the DNA is TGTGCCAGCAGCTTAGATCGGGGGCAGCCCCAGCATTTT. Protein: CASSLDRGQPQHF.

In its sample, this clone was seen a few times. V and J are TRBV2 and TRBJ1-1; D gene unclear. This CDR3 region has 16 residues. CDR1 is SNHLY and CDR2 is FYNNEI in the germline V gene. The V gene lost 0 bases and the J gene lost 0 bases, with 11 bases spanning the gap. The CDR3 here is CASSEAGGLMNTEAFF. As DNA, the CDR3 is TGTGCCAGCAGTGAAGCGGGAGGGCTCATGAACACTGAAGCTTTCTTT.

V gene TRBV6-1 combines with J gene TRBJ1-3, with D unclear. V was pared by 2 bases and J by 0 bases, with 11 bases between. This CDR3 has 16 residues. Looked up from germline, CDR1 is MNHNS and CDR2 is SASEGT. The CDR3 sequence is CASSESGVSSGNTIYF. CDR3 sequence (DNA): TGTGCCAGCAGTGAATCCGGGGTTAGCTCTGGAAACACCATATATTTT.

The rearrangement joins TRBV7-9 to TRBJ1-6; 7 nucleotides agree with TRBD1. With V trimmed by 5 bases and J by 9 bases, 13 bases remained unmatched. There are 16 residues in the CDR3. CDR1 and CDR2 from the germline V gene are SEHNR and FQNEAQ (reference sequence). CDR3 region: CASSPRGGRGSSPLHF. CDR3 DNA sequence: TGTGCCAGCAGCCCGAGGGGGGGCAGGGGGAGTTCACCCCTCCACTTT.

V usage is TRBV11-2 and J usage is TRBJ1-4, with TRBD1 matching over 7 bases. Germline trimming cut 5 bases from V and 5 bases from J; bases unmatched to any gene: 8. The CDR3 sequence is 15 residues long. Germline assignment: CDR1 SGHAT and CDR2 FQNNGV. The CDR3 DNA is TGTGCCAGCAGCACCTGGACAGGTGGGAATGAAAAACTGTTTTTT. Translation gives CASSTWTGGNEKLFF.

This chain uses TRBV5-1 with TRBJ2-5; 13 nucleotides match TRBD2. The length of the CDR3 is 17 residues. V dropped 4 bases and J dropped 5; count of bases not matched to a gene: 11. The V gene's germline CDR1 is SGHRS and CDR2 YFSETQ. DNA of the CDR3: TGCGCCAGCAGCGCGGGGACTAGCGGGAATGGGGAGGAGACCCAGTACTTC. It codes for CASSAGTSGNGEETQYF.

The rearrangement links TRBV6-6 to TRBJ2-5; D is possibly TRBD2 (6 bases). The V gene's germline CDR1 is MNHNY and CDR2 SVGAGI (reference sequence). The ends were cut back, 3 bases at V and 11 bases at J, with 19 bases in the middle. The CDR3 spans 14 residues. This CDR3 is CASSYGGQAREQYF. The CDR3 region has the DNA TGTGCCAGCAGTTATGGCGGCCAGGCTCGGGAGCAGTACTTC.

The chain is built from TRBV28 and TRBJ2-7; D is undetermined. CDR1 and CDR2 (germline): MDHEN, SYDVKM. The CDR3 extends over 15 amino acids. V was clipped by 1 base and J by 1 base, with 11 bases between them. The CDR3: CASSLYPLKSYEQYF. As DNA, the CDR3 is TGTGCCAGCAGTTTATACCCCCTAAAGTCCTACGAGCAGTACTTC.

This chain joins TRBV28 and TRBJ2-5; D perhaps matches TRBD1 (7 bases). Germline values: CDR1 MDHEN, CDR2 SYDVKM. The CDR3 runs to 18 residues. Trimming removed 5 bases at V and 2 bases at J, with 24 bases between. CDR3 coding DNA: TGTGCCAGCAGTCCATTCGAAGGGGCAGGGGGGTTACAAGAGACCCAGTACTTC. This gives the protein CASSPFEGAGGLQETQYF.

The V gene is TRBV5-6, the J gene TRBJ2-3, with TRBD2 matching over 10 bases. This CDR3 region has 17 residues. Germline assignment: CDR1 SGHDT and CDR2 YYEEEE. Trimming cost V 1 base and J 0 bases; bases outside gene matches: 5. The CDR3 here is CASSLSGTSVSTDTQYF. CDR3 in DNA: TGTGCCAGCAGCTTGTCCGGGACTAGCGTAAGCACAGATACGCAGTATTTT.

This clone occurred once. V usage is TRBV6-5 and J usage is TRBJ2-7, with 7 nucleotides matching TRBD1. The length of the CDR3 is 15 residues. CDR1 and CDR2 (germline): MNHEY, SVGAGI. Trimming removed 4 bases from V and 0 bases from J; junction bases left unmatched: 6. CDR3 coding DNA: TGTGCCAGCAGTTCCCCGGGACAGCCCTCCTACGAGCAGTACTTC. Residues: CASSSPGQPSYEQYF.

Here the CDR3 reads CASKGRIELSNQPQHF. DNA for the CDR3: TGTGCCAGCAAAGGCAGGATTGAGTTGAGCAATCAGCCCCAGCATTTT. This chain joins TRBV28 and TRBJ1-5; unclear D gene. CDR1 and CDR2 from the germline V gene are MDHEN and SYDVKM. The V end was cut by 7 bases, the J end by 1 base, with 17 bases between. The CDR3 totals 16 residues.

The chain couples TRBV5-1 to TRBJ1-1; maybe TRBD1 (5 bases). V lost 1 base, J lost 0 bases, and 7 bases lay in between. Germline CDR1 is SGHRS and CDR2 is YFSETQ. CDR3 length: 14 amino acids. Here the CDR3 DNA reads TGCGCCAGCAGCTTGTCAGGGATGAACACTGAAGCTTTCTTT. This gives the protein CASSLSGMNTEAFF.

J is TRBJ2-2 and V is TRBV28, with D perhaps matching TRBD1 (6 bases). This CDR3 contains 13 residues. Germline V gives CDR1 MDHEN, CDR2 SYDVKM. Trimming took 7 bases from V and 6 from J, leaving 12 bases between them. The CDR3 nucleotides read TGTGCCAGCACCACAGGGTTCTCCGGGGAGCTGTTTTTT. This encodes CASTTGFSGELFF.

J is TRBJ1-2 and V is TRBV6-5; 7 nucleotides agree with TRBD1. With 11 bases clipped from V and 4 bases from J, the junction kept 10 bases outside the gene matches. The germline gives CDR1 MNHEY, CDR2 SVGAGI. This CDR3 comprises 13 residues. In DNA, the CDR3 is TGTGCCGCCAACAGGGGACACGCCTATGGCTACACCTTC. Amino acids: CAANRGHAYGYTF.

The gene calls are TRBV2 and TRBJ2-2; 9 bases fit TRBD2. This CDR3 contains 15 residues. The V gene end was trimmed by 6 bases and the J gene end by 6 bases; junction bases not matched to a gene: 8. Germline CDR1 is SNHLY and CDR2 is FYNNEI. This CDR3 is CASSQTSGNAGELFF. The CDR3 coding sequence is TGTGCCAGCAGCCAGACTAGCGGTAACGCCGGGGAGCTGTTTTTT.

The chain employs TRBV6-5 and TRBJ2-7, with D possibly TRBD1 on 6 matching bases. Per germline, CDR1 MNHEY and CDR2 SVGAGI. The V end was cut by 6 bases, the J end by 1 base, with 16 bases between. CDR3 length: 15 amino acids. The CDR3 DNA is TGTGCCAGCAGCCGAGGGACAAGGGGATCCTACGAGCAGTACTTC. It translates to CASSRGTRGSYEQYF.

The chain carries TRBV5-8 and TRBJ1-2; the D gene is possibly TRBD1 (6 bases). Deletions cut 0 bases from V and 8 bases from J, with 11 bases between. Per the germline V gene, CDR1 is SGHTS and CDR2 is YDEGEE. This CDR3 region has 13 residues. CDR3 in amino acids: CASSLEGGGGYTF. DNA for the CDR3: TGTGCCAGCAGCTTGGAGGGGGGCGGCGGCTACACCTTC.

V and J are TRBV10-2 and TRBJ2-5; D might be TRBD1 or TRBD2, each matching 5 bases. V was shortened by 2 bases and J by 3 bases, with 10 bases between the two germline ends. Germline V gene data show CDR1 as WSHSY and CDR2 as SAAADI. The CDR3 consists of 14 residues. For the CDR3, the DNA is TGCGCCAGCAGTGAGCTAGCAGGGAAAGAGACCCAGTACTTC. This encodes CASSELAGKETQYF.

The sample holds one count of this clone. This chain joins TRBV6-1 and TRBJ1-1; weak D call: TRBD1 (6 bases). Germline-derived CDR1 and CDR2 are MNHNS and SASEGT. The CDR3 loop spans 14 amino acids. V shed 1 base and J shed 4 bases, with 10 bases lying between them. This chain's CDR3 is CASSEVGAVTEAFF. CDR3 in DNA: TGTGCCAGCAGTGAAGTGGGGGCCGTCACTGAAGCTTTCTTT.

The rearrangement uses TRBV25-1 and TRBJ1-2; TRBD1 is a possible D gene (5 bases). The germline V gene encodes CDR1 MGHDK and CDR2 SYGVNS. V was clipped by 6 bases and J by 4 bases, with 15 bases between them. This CDR3 comprises 14 residues. CDR3 nucleotide sequence: TGTGCCAGCAGACCTCCCGGAGGGACCTATGGCTACACCTTC. Its protein product is CASRPPGGTYGYTF.

The chain carries TRBV7-6 and TRBJ1-1, with no clear D. The V gene lost 5 bases and the J gene lost 0 bases, with 10 bases spanning the gap. Germline CDR1 is SGHVS and CDR2 is FNYEAQ. This CDR3 is built from 14 residues. This CDR3 is CASSRGFLNTEAFF. CDR3 coding DNA: TGTGCCAGCAGCCGAGGATTTTTGAACACTGAAGCTTTCTTT.

The chain joins TRBV28 to TRBJ2-7, with TRBD2 matching over 14 bases. The germline V gene has CDR1 MDHEN and CDR2 SYDVKM. Trimming at V came to 5 bases and at J to 9 bases, leaving 12 bases not matched to a gene. This CDR3 region has 16 residues. The CDR3 nucleotides read TGTGCCAGCAGTCCGGCAAGGACTAGCGGGAGGCAAGGGCAGTACTTC. It encodes CASSPARTSGRQGQYF.

The rearrangement links TRBV7-9 to TRBJ1-6; D is possibly TRBD1 (6 bases). V was shortened by 6 bases and J by 5 bases, with 11 bases between the two germline ends. The germline V gene has CDR1 SEHNR and CDR2 FQNEAQ (reference sequence). The CDR3 totals 14 residues. CDR3 sequence (DNA): TGTGCCAGCAGAGGACAGCATAATAATTCACCCCTCCACTTT. Translated, it gives CASRGQHNNSPLHF.